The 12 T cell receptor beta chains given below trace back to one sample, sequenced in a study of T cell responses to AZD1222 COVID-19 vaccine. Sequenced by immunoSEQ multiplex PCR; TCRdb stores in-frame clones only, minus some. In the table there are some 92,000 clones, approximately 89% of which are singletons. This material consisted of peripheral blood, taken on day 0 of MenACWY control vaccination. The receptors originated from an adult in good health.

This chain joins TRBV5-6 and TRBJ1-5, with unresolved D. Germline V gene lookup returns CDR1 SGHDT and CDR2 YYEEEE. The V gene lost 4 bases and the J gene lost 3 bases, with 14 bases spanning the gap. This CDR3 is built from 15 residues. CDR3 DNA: TGTGCCAGCAGCCTTCGGCCCCCAACCAATCAGCCCCAGCATTTT. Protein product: CASSLRPPTNQPQHF.

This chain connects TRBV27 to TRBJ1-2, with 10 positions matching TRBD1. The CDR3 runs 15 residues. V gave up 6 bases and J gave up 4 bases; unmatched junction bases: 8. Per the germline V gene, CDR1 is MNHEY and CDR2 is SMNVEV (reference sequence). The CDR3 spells CASRTGGTGVYGYTF. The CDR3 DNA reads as TGTGCCAGCAGGACGGGTGGGACAGGGGTCTATGGCTACACCTTC.

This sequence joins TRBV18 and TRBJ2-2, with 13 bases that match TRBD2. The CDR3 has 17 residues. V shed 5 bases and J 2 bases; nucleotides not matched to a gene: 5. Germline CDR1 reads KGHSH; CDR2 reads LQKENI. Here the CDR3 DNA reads TGTGCCAGCTCATCGACTAGCGGGGGGCCAAACACCGGGGAGCTGTTTTTT. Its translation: CASSSTSGGPNTGELFF. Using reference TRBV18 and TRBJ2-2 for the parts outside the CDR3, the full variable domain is NAGVMQNPRHLVRRRGQEARLRCSPMKGHSHVYWYRQLPEEGLKFMVYLQKENIIDESGMPKERFSAEFPKEGPSILRIQQVVRGDSAAYFCASSSTSGGPNTGELFFGEGSRLTVL.

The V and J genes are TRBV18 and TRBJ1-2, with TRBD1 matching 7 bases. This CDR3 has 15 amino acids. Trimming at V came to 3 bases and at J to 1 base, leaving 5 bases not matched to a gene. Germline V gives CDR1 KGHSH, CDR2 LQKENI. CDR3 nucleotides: TGTGCCAGCTCACCCGGGACAGAATTTAACTATGGCTACACCTTC. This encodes CASSPGTEFNYGYTF. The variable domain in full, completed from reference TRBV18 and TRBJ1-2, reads NAGVMQNPRHLVRRRGQEARLRCSPMKGHSHVYWYRQLPEEGLKFMVYLQKENIIDESGMPKERFSAEFPKEGPSILRIQQVVRGDSAAYFCASSPGTEFNYGYTFGSGTRLTVV.

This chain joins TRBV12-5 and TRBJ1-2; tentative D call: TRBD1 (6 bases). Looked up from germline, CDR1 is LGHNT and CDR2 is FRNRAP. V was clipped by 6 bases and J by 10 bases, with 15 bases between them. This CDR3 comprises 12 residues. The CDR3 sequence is CASGLGGRSYTF. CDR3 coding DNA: TGTGCTAGTGGCCTCGGGGGCCGTTCCTACACCTTC.

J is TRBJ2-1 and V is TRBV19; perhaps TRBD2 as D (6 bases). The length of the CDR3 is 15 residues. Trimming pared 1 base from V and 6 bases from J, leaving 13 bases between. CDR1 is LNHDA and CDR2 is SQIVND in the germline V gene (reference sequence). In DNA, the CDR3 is TGTGCCAGTAGTATAGGGCGGGATGGGGGCAATGAGCAGTTCTTC. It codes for CASSIGRDGGNEQFF.

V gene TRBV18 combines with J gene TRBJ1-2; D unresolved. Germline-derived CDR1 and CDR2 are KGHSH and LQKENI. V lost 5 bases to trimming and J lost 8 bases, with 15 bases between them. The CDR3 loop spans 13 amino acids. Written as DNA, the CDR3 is TGTGCCAGCTCATCCCTTTCTTTGAGGGGCTACACCTTC. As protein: CASSSLSLRGYTF.

The DNA for the CDR3 is TGTGCCAGCAGACCGGACAGGGTTCAGCCCCAGCATTTT. Its translation: CASRPDRVQPQHF. V is TRBV6-5 and J is TRBJ1-5; 8 positions agree with TRBD1. This CDR3 region has 13 residues. The V gene end was trimmed by 6 bases and the J gene end by 6 bases; junction bases not matched to a gene: 4. Looked up from germline, CDR1 is MNHEY and CDR2 is SVGAGI.

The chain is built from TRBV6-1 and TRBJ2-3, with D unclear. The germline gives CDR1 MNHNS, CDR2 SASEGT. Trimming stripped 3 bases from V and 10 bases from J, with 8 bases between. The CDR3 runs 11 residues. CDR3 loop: CASSDRVAQYF. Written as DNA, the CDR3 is TGTGCCAGCAGTGACCGGGTTGCGCAGTATTTT.

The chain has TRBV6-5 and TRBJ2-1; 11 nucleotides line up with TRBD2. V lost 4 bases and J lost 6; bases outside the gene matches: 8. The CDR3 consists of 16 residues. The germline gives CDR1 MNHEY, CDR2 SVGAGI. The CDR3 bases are TGTGCCAGCAGTTCCCCGACTAGCGGGACCCCCAATGAGCAGTTCTTC. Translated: CASSSPTSGTPNEQFF.

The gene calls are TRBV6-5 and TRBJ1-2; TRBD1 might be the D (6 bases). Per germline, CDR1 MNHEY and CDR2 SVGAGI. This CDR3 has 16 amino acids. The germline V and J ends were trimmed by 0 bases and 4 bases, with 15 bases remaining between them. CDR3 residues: CASSYSGQTRGYGYTF. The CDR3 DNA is TGTGCCAGCAGTTACTCAGGACAGACCCGGGGCTATGGCTACACCTTC.

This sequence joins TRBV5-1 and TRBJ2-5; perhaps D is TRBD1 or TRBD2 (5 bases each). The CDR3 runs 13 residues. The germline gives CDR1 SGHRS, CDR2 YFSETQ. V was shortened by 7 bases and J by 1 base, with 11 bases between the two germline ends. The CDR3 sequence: CASQSGGQETQYF. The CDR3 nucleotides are TGCGCCAGCCAAAGTGGGGGCCAAGAGACCCAGTACTTC.